This T cell receptor (beta chain) was documented in a study of blood T cell repertoires in COVID-19. As for the study in general: COVID-19 samples, acute and convalescent, were from the United States, Italy and Spain. PBMCs, B-cell-depleted T cells, or T cells were the source of the cDNA or gDNA that made up the material.

The CDR3 spans 14 residues. V lost 6 bases and J 7 bases, leaving 19 bases between the germline ends. The germline V gene encodes CDR1 KGHSH and CDR2 LQKENI. Study processing details: Scientists estimated how many nucleated cells there were by amplifying reference gene primers. The data were produced by immunoSEQ multiplex PCR, yet TCRdb's version contains in-frame clones alone and is incomplete. V and J calls and clone size are those listed in that table; D and trimming were worked out from the DNA. The sample includes about 110,000 clones, 65% to 90% of them seen just once. The sequenced sample consisted of peripheral blood. The TCR sequence derives from an elderly woman with active or convalescent COVID-19. The gene calls are TRBV18 and TRBJ2-7; possibly TRBD2 for D (6 bases). The DNA for the CDR3 is TGTGCCAGCTCCCGTGAGGCGCCTGCGGGGGAGCAGTACTTC. Its protein product is CASSREAPAGEQYF.